Here is one T cell receptor beta chain with its context. The data originate from a study of blood T cell repertoires in COVID-19. Produced via immunoSEQ multiplex PCR; TCRdb's table is partial and in-frame only. This table has around 65,000 clones, roughly 71% appearing once. The V gene end was trimmed by 5 bases and the J gene end by 5 bases; junction bases not matched to a gene: 5. Germline values: CDR1 LNHDA, CDR2 SQIVND (reference sequence). CDR3 size: 14 residues. This receptor was taken from a woman aged 50 to 60 with active or convalescent COVID-19. Sequenced: peripheral blood. The rearrangement joins TRBV19 to TRBJ2-4, with 8 bases fitting TRBD1. DNA of the CDR3: TGTGCCAGTAGTCCGGGGACAGGTGAAAACATTCAGTACTTC. Translated, it gives CASSPGTGENIQYF.